Below are 23 T cell receptor beta chains sequenced from a single sample in a study of early T cells in non-severe SARS-CoV-2 infection. TCRdb used MiXCR to reprocess the 5' RACE reads, holding one entry per CDR3 protein. The sample includes about 60,000 distinct CDR3 sequences, approximately 12% of them seen just once. Sequencing was done on a sample of whole blood. The source of these receptors is an adult who was a healthcare worker with PCR-confirmed SARS-CoV-2 infection or an uninfected control (not recorded which).

This CDR3 reads CASSLGEGSYEQYF. In DNA, the CDR3 is TGTGCCAGCAGTTTAGGCGAGGGCTCCTACGAGCAGTACTTC. The J gene is TRBJ2-7, the V gene TRBV27, with D tentatively TRBD2 (5 bases). The CDR3 totals 14 residues. Trimming stripped 2 bases from V and 0 bases from J, with 8 bases between. Germline CDR1 MNHEY, CDR2 SMNVEV (reference sequence).

The chain joins TRBV20-1 to TRBJ2-7; 10 bases line up with TRBD2. Trimming at V came to 6 bases and at J to 5 bases, leaving 22 bases not matched to a gene. Germline CDR1 is DFQATT and CDR2 is SNEGSKA (reference sequence). The CDR3 covers 18 residues. This CDR3 reads CSARSRDRVASGRHEQYF. For the CDR3, the DNA is TGCAGTGCCCGATCGAGGGATCGGGTAGCTAGCGGGAGACACGAGCAGTACTTC.

This clonotype came up many times. CDR3 nucleotides: TGTGCCAGCAAGCGGGGGCAGAACACCGGGGAGCTGTTTTTT. It yields the protein CASKRGQNTGELFF. The rearrangement uses TRBV11-3 and TRBJ2-2, with 8 bases fitting TRBD2. J lost 1 base, V lost 7 bases, and 2 bases had no gene match. CDR1 and CDR2 (germline): SGHNT, YENEEA. CDR3 length: 14 amino acids.

The chain carries TRBV10-1 and TRBJ1-1, with a possible D match to TRBD1 (5 bases). CDR3 length equals 14 residues. Germline CDR1 is WNHNN and CDR2 is SYGVQD (reference sequence). V gave up 7 bases and J gave up 5 bases, with 17 bases separating them. CDR3 sequence: CASIQAGPRTEAFF. CDR3 DNA sequence: TGCGCCAGCATTCAGGCGGGGCCGAGAACTGAAGCTTTCTTT.

The rearrangement uses TRBV13 and TRBJ1-2; TRBD1 is a possible D gene (5 bases). CDR3 length equals 13 residues. CDR1 and CDR2 from the germline V gene are PRHDT and FYEKMQ (reference sequence). Between the trimmed V and J ends, which lost 5 bases and 3 bases, there was a span of 10 bases. CDR3 residues: CASSPDSYYGYTF. The CDR3 DNA is TGTGCCAGCAGCCCAGACAGCTACTATGGCTACACCTTC.

This clonotype was seen a handful of times. This chain joins TRBV29-1 and TRBJ2-3; D ambiguous. Germline V gives CDR1 SQVTM, CDR2 ANQGSEA. V dropped 2 bases and J dropped 0 bases, with 3 bases sitting between them. The CDR3 loop spans 12 amino acids. CDR3 protein: CSVEISTDTQYF. Written as DNA, the CDR3 is TGCAGCGTTGAAATCAGCACAGATACGCAGTATTTT.

This clonotype was counted ten times or more. V is TRBV27 and J is TRBJ1-1; D might be TRBD1 (5 bases). V was cut by 6 bases and J by 6 bases, with 8 bases left in between. The germline V gene has CDR1 MNHEY and CDR2 SMNVEV (reference sequence). The CDR3 length is 11 residues. CDR3 residues: CASRRGSEAFF. In DNA form, the CDR3 reads TGTGCCAGCAGAAGGGGATCTGAAGCTTTCTTT.

This clonotype was recorded a few times. The chain joins TRBV6-1 to TRBJ1-5, with a weak D call TRBD1 (6 bases). V gave up 6 bases and J gave up 4 bases, with 13 bases separating them. CDR3 length equals 14 residues. Germline V CDR1 and CDR2: MNHNS, SASEGT. CDR3 in amino acids: CASSGGLVNQPQHF. The DNA for the CDR3 is TGTGCCAGCAGCGGGGGGCTGGTGAATCAGCCCCAGCATTTT.

This clonotype was recorded at least ten times. The chain couples TRBV7-6 to TRBJ2-3, with TRBD2 matching over 7 bases. The CDR3 spans 17 residues. J lost 0 bases, V lost 0 bases, and 6 bases had no gene match. CDR1 SGHVS and CDR2 FNYEAQ come from the germline V gene. CDR3 region: CASSLARSGTSTDTQYF. In DNA form, the CDR3 reads TGTGCCAGCAGCTTAGCGCGGAGCGGGACTAGCACAGATACGCAGTATTTT.

The sample holds a few counts of this clonotype. This chain connects TRBV20-1 to TRBJ2-4; D gene unclear. The V and J ends lost 1 base and 0 bases respectively, with 13 bases between them. This CDR3 comprises 16 residues. Germline V lookup: CDR1 DFQATT, CDR2 SNEGSKA (reference sequence). The DNA for the CDR3 is TGCAGTGCTAGAGGGGGAACGACCCTAGCCAAAAACATTCAGTACTTC. It codes for CSARGGTTLAKNIQYF.

This clonotype was seen a handful of times. V is TRBV11-1 and J is TRBJ2-4; 7 bases agree with TRBD1. Per the germline V gene, CDR1 is SGHAT and CDR2 is FQDESV (reference sequence). This CDR3 is 14 amino acids long. J gave up 6 bases and V 6 bases, and 8 bases lay outside the gene matches. As DNA, the CDR3 is TGTGCCAGCAGTTTCAGGGGGTCAGGAAACATTCAGTACTTC. It specifies CASSFRGSGNIQYF.

This clonotype was seen at least ten times. The rearrangement links TRBV20-1 to TRBJ1-3; 8 positions agree with TRBD1. V dropped 3 bases and J dropped 1; count of bases not matched to a gene: 14. This CDR3 has 18 residues. The germline gives CDR1 DFQATT, CDR2 SNEGSKA (reference sequence). Here the CDR3 reads CSASRGQVWDRSGNTIYF. CDR3 in DNA: TGCAGTGCTAGCCGGGGACAGGTTTGGGATAGGTCTGGAAACACCATATATTTT.

This clonotype has a handful of counts. The chain joins TRBV19 to TRBJ1-5; D call uncertain. The V end was cut by 5 bases, the J end by 8 bases, with 13 bases between. CDR1 is LNHDA and CDR2 is SQIVND in the germline V gene (reference sequence). The CDR3 loop spans 13 amino acids. The CDR3 region is CASSAGVGEPQHF. In DNA form, the CDR3 reads TGTGCCAGTAGTGCGGGCGTTGGCGAGCCCCAGCATTTT.

CDR3 DNA sequence: TGCAGCGTCCAAGGTAGCGGGAGCTCTTCGGGGGATGAGCAGTTCTTC. It is translated as CSVQGSGSSSGDEQFF. The chain uses TRBV29-1 and TRBJ2-1; 9 bases are shared with TRBD2. V gave up 6 bases and J gave up 8 bases; unmatched junction bases: 17. Looked up from germline, CDR1 is SQVTM and CDR2 is ANQGSEA. CDR3 length: 16 amino acids.

This clonotype was counted many times. This rearrangement joins TRBV28 to TRBJ2-2, with 8 bases identical to TRBD1. The germline V gene has CDR1 MDHEN and CDR2 SYDVKM. The CDR3 length is 14 residues. J lost 6 bases, V lost 7 bases, and 7 bases had no gene match. The chain's CDR3 is CASKGQGQAGELFF. CDR3 DNA: TGTGCCAGCAAAGGACAGGGACAGGCCGGGGAGCTGTTTTTT.

The J gene is TRBJ2-1, the V gene TRBV20-1; D unclear. The CDR3 is 13 amino acids. The V end lost 0 bases, the J end lost 8 bases, and 11 bases lay between the germline ends. Germline CDR1 DFQATT, CDR2 SNEGSKA (reference sequence). The CDR3 bases are TGCAGTGCTAGAGATAAACCCACGGATGAGCAGTTCTTC. It specifies CSARDKPTDEQFF.

This rearrangement joins TRBV15 to TRBJ2-7, with 9 bases lining up with TRBD1. Germline CDR1 reads LNHNV; CDR2 reads YYDKDF (reference sequence). This CDR3 spans 16 amino acids. The J segment lost 6 bases and the V segment lost 2 bases, leaving 11 bases of the junction unmatched. The CDR3 loop reads CATSRILRDRACEQYF. As DNA, the CDR3 is TGTGCCACCAGCAGAATACTCCGGGACAGGGCCTGCGAGCAGTACTTC.

The gene calls are TRBV12-3 or TRBV12-4 and TRBJ2-1, with D perhaps TRBD2 (6 bases). This CDR3 has 14 amino acids. The V gene lost 3 bases and the J gene lost 7 bases, with 13 bases spanning the gap. CDR3 coding DNA: TGTGCCAGCAGTTTGTTGGGGGAGGAAAATGAGCAGTTCTTC. Its protein is CASSLLGEENEQFF.

A few counts support this clonotype. The gene calls are TRBV15 and TRBJ2-1; D not resolved. The V gene's germline CDR1 is LNHNV and CDR2 YYDKDF (reference sequence). V lost 2 bases, J lost 8 bases, and 10 bases lay in between. CDR3 size: 13 residues. As DNA, the CDR3 is TGTGCCACCAGCAGACTCCCTTTGCATGAGCAGTTCTTC. It specifies CATSRLPLHEQFF.

This clonotype was recorded many times. The chain joins TRBV29-1 to TRBJ1-4; a possible D gene is TRBD1 (5 bases). This CDR3 is 13 amino acids long. The V gene lost 2 bases and the J gene lost 8 bases, with 12 bases spanning the gap. Germline V gene sequence: CDR1 SQVTM, CDR2 ANQGSEA. The CDR3 here is CSVEWGNPEKLFF. The CDR3 DNA follows: TGCAGCGTTGAATGGGGGAACCCCGAAAAACTGTTTTTT.

This clonotype was observed many times. This sequence joins TRBV20-1 and TRBJ2-7; D is unresolved. This CDR3 has 13 residues. V lost 5 bases, J lost 4 bases, and 15 bases lay in between. In germline, CDR1 is DFQATT, CDR2 SNEGSKA (reference sequence). The DNA of the CDR3 is TGCAGTGCTGGACCCGGTCCAGTTTACGAGCAGTACTTC. Protein: CSAGPGPVYEQYF.

This chain connects TRBV20-1 to TRBJ2-3; the D is unclear. Trimming pared 1 base from V and 6 bases from J, leaving 14 bases between. The germline CDR1 and CDR2 sequences are DFQATT and SNEGSKA (reference sequence). This CDR3 spans 14 amino acids. The CDR3 region is CSARASMTADTQYF. The CDR3 nucleotides read TGCAGTGCTAGAGCCTCGATGACCGCCGATACGCAGTATTTT.

This clonotype came up a few times. The chain links TRBV9 to TRBJ2-1; 9 nucleotides align to TRBD1. V shed 4 bases and J 6 bases; nucleotides not matched to a gene: 11. Germline-derived CDR1 and CDR2 are SGDLS and YYNGEE. The CDR3 spans 16 residues. In DNA, the CDR3 is TGTGCCAGCAGCTTAACAGGGGGCGAGATAGGCAATGAGCAGTTCTTC. Residues: CASSLTGGEIGNEQFF. Full variable domain (rest looked up from reference TRBV9 and TRBJ2-1): DSGVTQTPKHLITATGQRVTLRCSPRSGDLSVYWYQQSLDQGLQFLIQYYNGEERAKGNILERFSAQQFPDLHSELNLSSLELGDSALYFCASSLTGGEIGNEQFFGPGTRLTVL.